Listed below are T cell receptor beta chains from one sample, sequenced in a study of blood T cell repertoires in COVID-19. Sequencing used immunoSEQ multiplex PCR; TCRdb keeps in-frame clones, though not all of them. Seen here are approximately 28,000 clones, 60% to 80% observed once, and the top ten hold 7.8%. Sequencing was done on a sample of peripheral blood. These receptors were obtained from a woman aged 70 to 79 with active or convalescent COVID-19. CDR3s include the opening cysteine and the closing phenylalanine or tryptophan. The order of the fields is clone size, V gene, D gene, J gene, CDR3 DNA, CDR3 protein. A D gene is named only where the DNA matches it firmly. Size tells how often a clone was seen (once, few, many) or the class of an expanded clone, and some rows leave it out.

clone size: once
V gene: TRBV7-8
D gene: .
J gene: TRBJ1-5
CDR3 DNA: TGTGCCAGCACCGAATCCCAGGGTAACAATCAGCCCCAGCATTTT
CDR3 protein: CASTESQGNNQPQHF

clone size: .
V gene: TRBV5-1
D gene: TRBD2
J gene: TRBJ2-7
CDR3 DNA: TGCGCCAGCAGCTTGACTAGCGGGGGGGCAATCGAGCAGTACTTC
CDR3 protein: CASSLTSGGAIEQYF

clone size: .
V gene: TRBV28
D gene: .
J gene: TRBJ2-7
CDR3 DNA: TGTGCCAGCAACGAGGTAGCCGAATACGAGCAGTACTTC
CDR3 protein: CASNEVAEYEQYF

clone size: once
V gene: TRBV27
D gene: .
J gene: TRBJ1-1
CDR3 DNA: TGTGCCAGCAGTGCATACTCAGGGAAAGCTTTCTTT
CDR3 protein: CASSAYSGKAFF

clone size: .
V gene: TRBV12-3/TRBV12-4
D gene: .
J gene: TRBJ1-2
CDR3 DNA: TGTGCCAGCAGTTTAATGGGGCGCGGTGGCTACACCTTC
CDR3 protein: CASSLMGRGGYTF

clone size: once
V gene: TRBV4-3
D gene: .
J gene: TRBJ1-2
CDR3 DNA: TGCGCCAGCAGCCATCGCACAGGGAGCCCCAACTATGGCTACACCTTC
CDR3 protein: CASSHRTGSPNYGYTF

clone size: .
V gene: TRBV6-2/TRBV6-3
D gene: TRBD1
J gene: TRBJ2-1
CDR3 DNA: TGTGCCAGCAGTCAGGGACAGGGTCTTTCATCATGGACGAATGAGCAGTTCTTC
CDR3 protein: CASSQGQGLSSWTNEQFF

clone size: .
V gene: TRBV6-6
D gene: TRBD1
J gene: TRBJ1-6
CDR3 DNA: TGTGCCAGCAAGGCCGGGACAGGGGCACCCCTCCACTTT
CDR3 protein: CASKAGTGAPLHF

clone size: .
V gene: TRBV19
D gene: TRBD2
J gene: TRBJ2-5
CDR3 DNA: TGTGCCACCGGAAACGGACTAGCGGACGGTGGGGAGACCCAGTACTTC
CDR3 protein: CATGNGLADGGETQYF

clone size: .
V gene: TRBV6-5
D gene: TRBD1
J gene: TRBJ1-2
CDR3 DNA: TGTGCCACCTCGGTGGGACAGGGGAACTATGGCTACACCTTC
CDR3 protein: CATSVGQGNYGYTF

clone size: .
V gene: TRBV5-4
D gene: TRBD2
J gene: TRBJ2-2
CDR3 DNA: TGTGCCAGCAGCTTGTTAGCGGGAGGGGGCACCGGGGAGCTGTTTTTT
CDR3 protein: CASSLLAGGGTGELFF

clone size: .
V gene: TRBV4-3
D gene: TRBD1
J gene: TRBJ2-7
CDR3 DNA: TGCGCCAGCAGCTCAAACACAGGGGGCTACGAGCAGTACTTC
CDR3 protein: CASSSNTGGYEQYF

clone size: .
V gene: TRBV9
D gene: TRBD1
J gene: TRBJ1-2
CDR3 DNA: TGTGCCAGCAGCGGATACAGGGGCCAGGGGAACTATGGCTACACCTTC
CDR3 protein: CASSGYRGQGNYGYTF

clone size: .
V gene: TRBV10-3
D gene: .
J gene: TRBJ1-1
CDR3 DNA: TGTGCCATCAGTGACGGGAGGAACACTGAAGCTTTCTTT
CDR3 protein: CAISDGRNTEAFF

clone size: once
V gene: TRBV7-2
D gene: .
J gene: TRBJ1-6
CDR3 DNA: TGTGCCAGCAGCTTAGGGGGGGGCGTCTCCTATAATTCACCCCTCCACTTT
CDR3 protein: CASSLGGGVSYNSPLHF

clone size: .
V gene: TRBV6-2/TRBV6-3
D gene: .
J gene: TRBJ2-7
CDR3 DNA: TGTGCCAGCAGCGACCTAGATTACTACGAGCAGTACTTC
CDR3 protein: CASSDLDYYEQYF

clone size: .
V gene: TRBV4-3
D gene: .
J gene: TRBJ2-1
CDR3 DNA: TGCGCCAGCAGCCAAGGAATAGGGAGAGGTTCTAATGAGCAGTTCTTC
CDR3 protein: CASSQGIGRGSNEQFF

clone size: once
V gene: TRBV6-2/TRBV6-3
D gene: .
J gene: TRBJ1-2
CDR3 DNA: TGTGCCAGCAGCGATTTTACAGGGATTACTAACTATGGCTACACCTTC
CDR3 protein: CASSDFTGITNYGYTF

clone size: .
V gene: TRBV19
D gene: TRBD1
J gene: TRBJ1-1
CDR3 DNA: TGTGCCAGTTCAGGGGGAGTGGACACTGAAGCTTTCTTT
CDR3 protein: CASSGGVDTEAFF

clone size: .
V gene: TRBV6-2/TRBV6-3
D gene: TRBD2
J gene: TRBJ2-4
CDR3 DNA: TGTGCCAGCAGTTACCGTCGAGGACTAGCGGGGGGGCTAGCCAAAAACATTCAGTACTTC
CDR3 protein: CASSYRRGLAGGLAKNIQYF

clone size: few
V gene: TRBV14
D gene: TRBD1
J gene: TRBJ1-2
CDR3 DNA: TGTGCCAGCAGCCAAAGACAGGGTAATGGCTACACCTTC
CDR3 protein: CASSQRQGNGYTF

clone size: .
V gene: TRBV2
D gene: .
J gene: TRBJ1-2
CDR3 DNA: TGTGCCAGCAGCCTCAGGGTCGGCTATGGCTACACCTTC
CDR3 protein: CASSLRVGYGYTF

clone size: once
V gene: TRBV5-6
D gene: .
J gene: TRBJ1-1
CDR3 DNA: TGTGCCAGCAGCTTGGTTGGGCAGGGCTTTCCGAACACTGAAGCTTTCTTT
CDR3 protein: CASSLVGQGFPNTEAFF

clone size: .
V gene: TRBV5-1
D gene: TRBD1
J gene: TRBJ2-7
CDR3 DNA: TGCGCCAGCAGCAGGAGGACAGGGGACGAGCAGTACTTC
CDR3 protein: CASSRRTGDEQYF

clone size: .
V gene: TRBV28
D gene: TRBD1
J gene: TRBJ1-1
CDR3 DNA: TGTGCCAGCAGTATTTACAGGGGGACAGGCACTGAAGCTTTCTTT
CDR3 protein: CASSIYRGTGTEAFF

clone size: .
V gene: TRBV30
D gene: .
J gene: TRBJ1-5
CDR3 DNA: TGTGCCTGGAGTAGCGGGATAAGCAATCAGCCCCAGCATTTT
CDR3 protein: CAWSSGISNQPQHF

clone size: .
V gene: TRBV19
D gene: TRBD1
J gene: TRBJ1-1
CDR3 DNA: TGTGCCAGTAGTAGTCAATACAGGGGTTTCGGTGAAGCTTTCTTT
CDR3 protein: CASSSQYRGFGEAFF

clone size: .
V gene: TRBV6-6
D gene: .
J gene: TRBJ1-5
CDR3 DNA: TGTGCCACCCGATTGGAGGGGACTAGCAATCAGCCCCAGCATTTT
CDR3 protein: CATRLEGTSNQPQHF

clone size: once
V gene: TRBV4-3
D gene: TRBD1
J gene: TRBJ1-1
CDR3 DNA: TGCGCCAGCAGCCAGGGACAGGCCACCCACACTGAAGCTTTCTTT
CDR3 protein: CASSQGQATHTEAFF

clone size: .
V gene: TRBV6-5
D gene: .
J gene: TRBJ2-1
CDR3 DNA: TGTGCCAGCAGTTCAAGCGGTGGGGAGCAGTTCTTC
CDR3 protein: CASSSSGGEQFF

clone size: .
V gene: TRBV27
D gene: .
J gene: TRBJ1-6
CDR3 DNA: TGTGCCAGCAGTCCTGGGCTGGGCGATTCACCCCTCCACTTT
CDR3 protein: CASSPGLGDSPLHF

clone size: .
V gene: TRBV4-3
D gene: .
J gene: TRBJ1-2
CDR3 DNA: TGCGCCAGCAGCCAGTTACAGGGATATGGCTACACCTTC
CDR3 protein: CASSQLQGYGYTF

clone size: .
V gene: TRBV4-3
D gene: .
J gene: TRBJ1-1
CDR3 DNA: TGCGCCAGCAGCCAATTCCTATCCTCGGGGAACACTGAAGCTTTCTTT
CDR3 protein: CASSQFLSSGNTEAFF

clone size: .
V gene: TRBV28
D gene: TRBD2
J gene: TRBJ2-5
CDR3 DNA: TGTGCCAGCAGTTTATGGGCCAGCGGGGCCCTCCAAGAGACCCAGTACTTC
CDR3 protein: CASSLWASGALQETQYF

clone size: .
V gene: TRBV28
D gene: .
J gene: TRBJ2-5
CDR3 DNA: TGTGCCAGCAGTTTAGGGGAGGAGACCCAGTACTTC
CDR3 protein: CASSLGEETQYF

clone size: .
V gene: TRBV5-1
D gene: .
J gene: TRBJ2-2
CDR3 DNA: TGCGCCAGCAGGAAGCCCACAGGGATAAACACCGGGGAGCTGTTTTTT
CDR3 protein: CASRKPTGINTGELFF

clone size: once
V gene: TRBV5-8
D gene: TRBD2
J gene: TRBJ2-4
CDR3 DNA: TGTGCCAGCAGCCCCCGACTAGCGGGAGGGTACTTC
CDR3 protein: CASSPRLAGGYF

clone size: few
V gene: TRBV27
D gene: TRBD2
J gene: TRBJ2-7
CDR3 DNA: TGTGCCAGCAGCCGTGGAGCGGGGCTTACCTACGAGCAGTACTTC
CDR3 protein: CASSRGAGLTYEQYF

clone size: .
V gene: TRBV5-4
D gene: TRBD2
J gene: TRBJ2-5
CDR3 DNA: TGTGCCAGCAGCTTGGCCGGGACTAGCGGACTCGCGGGGGAGACCCAGTACTTC
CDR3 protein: CASSLAGTSGLAGETQYF

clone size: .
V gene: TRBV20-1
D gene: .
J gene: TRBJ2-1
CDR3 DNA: TGCAGTGCTAGTACCGCGGATCACAATGAGCAGTTCTTC
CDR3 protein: CSASTADHNEQFF

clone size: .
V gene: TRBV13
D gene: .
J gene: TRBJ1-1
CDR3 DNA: TGTGCCAGCAGCTCCCGCTTGCGGGTGAACACTGAAGCTTTCTTT
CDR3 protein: CASSSRLRVNTEAFF

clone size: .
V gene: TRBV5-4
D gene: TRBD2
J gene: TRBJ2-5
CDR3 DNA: TGTGCCAGCAGCCGAGCGGGAGGCCGAGAGACCCAGTACTTC
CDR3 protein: CASSRAGGRETQYF

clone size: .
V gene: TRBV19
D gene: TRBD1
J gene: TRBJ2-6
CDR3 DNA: TGTGCCAGTAGTATAGAGCAGGGGGTGGCTGGGGCCAACGTCCTGACTTTC
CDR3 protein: CASSIEQGVAGANVLTF

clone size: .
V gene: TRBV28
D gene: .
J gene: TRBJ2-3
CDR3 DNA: TGTGCCAGCAGTAAGATTTCCTGGAAACAGGCTAGCACAGATACGCAGTATTTT
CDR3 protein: CASSKISWKQASTDTQYF

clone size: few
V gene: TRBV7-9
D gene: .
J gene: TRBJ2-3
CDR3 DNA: TGTGCCAGCACCCTAGACCGTACGCAGTATTTT
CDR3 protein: CASTLDRTQYF

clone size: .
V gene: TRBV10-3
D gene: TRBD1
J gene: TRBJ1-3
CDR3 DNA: TGTGCCACGCGGGACAGCCAATTTGGAAACACCATATATTTT
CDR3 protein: CATRDSQFGNTIYF

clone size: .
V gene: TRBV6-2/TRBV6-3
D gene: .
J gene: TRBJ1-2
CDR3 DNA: TGTGCCAGCAGCCAGGCGGGCTTTAACTATGGCTACACCTTC
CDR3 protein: CASSQAGFNYGYTF

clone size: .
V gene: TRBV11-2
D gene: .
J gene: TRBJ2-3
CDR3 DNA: TGTGCCAGCAGCTTCAGCGGGCGAACAGATACGCAGTATTTT
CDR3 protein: CASSFSGRTDTQYF

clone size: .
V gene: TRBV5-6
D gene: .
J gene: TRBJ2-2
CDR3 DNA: TGTGCCAGCAGCTTCCTCTCATGGGGGGCCGGGGAGCTGTTTTTT
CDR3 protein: CASSFLSWGAGELFF

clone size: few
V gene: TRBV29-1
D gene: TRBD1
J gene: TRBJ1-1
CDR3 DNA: TGCAGCGCCCGGGACAGGGGTGGTAGCGCTGAAGCTTTCTTT
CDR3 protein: CSARDRGGSAEAFF

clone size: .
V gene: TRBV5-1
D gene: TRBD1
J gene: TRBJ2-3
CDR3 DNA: TGCGCCAGCAGCTTGACAGGGGCCCCCTTTAGCACAGATACGCAGTATTTT
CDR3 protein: CASSLTGAPFSTDTQYF

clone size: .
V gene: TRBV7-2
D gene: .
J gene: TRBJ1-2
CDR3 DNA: TGTGCCAGCAGCTTGGCATTAGGTGGACTTGGCTACACCTTC
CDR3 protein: CASSLALGGLGYTF

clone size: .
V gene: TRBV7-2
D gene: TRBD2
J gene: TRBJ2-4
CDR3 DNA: TGTGCCAGCAGCTTAGTTGCGGGGGGCGGGGTTCAGTACTTC
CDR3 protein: CASSLVAGGGVQYF

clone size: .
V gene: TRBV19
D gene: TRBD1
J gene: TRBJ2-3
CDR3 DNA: TGTGCCAGTAGTAACGACAGGGGTTCAGATACGCAGTATTTT
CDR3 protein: CASSNDRGSDTQYF

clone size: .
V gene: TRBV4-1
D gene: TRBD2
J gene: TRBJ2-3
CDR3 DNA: TGCGCCAGCAGCCAAGAAGTTGGGCTAGCGGGAGGGAAAAGCACAGATACGCAGTATTTT
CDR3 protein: CASSQEVGLAGGKSTDTQYF

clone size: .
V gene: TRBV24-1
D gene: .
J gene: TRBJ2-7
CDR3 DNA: TGTGCCACCAGTGACCGTACTAGGAGCGAGCAGTACTTC
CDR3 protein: CATSDRTRSEQYF

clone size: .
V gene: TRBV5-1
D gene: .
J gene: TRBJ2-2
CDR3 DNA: TGCGCCAGCAGCTTATTACAGGGGAACACCGGGGAGCTGTTTTTT
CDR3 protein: CASSLLQGNTGELFF

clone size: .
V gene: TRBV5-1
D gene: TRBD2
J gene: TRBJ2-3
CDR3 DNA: TGCGCCAGCAGCTTGCTCGGCGGGGGGAGCACAGATACGCAGTATTTT
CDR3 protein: CASSLLGGGSTDTQYF

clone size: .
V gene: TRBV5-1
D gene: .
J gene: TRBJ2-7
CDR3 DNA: TGCGCCAGCAGATATCTAGTTGAGGGCGGAGAGCAGTACTTC
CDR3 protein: CASRYLVEGGEQYF